This is a list of T cell receptor beta chains from one sample in a study of shared clonotypes between healthy human individuals. The data were produced by immunoSEQ multiplex PCR, yet TCRdb's version contains in-frame clones alone and is incomplete. This sample has a few million clones; approximately 93% occur once, and the top ten carry 0.39%. The sequencing input was naive CD4+ T cells from PBMCs. The receptors originated from a man aged 18 to 35 in good health. Some clones in this sample may be carry-over from other donors' samples. The CDR3 runs from the conserved cysteine through the conserved F or W. A D gene is named only where the DNA matches it firmly. The listing skips clone size in some rows; elsewhere it reads once, few, many or a size class.

NA	TRBV9	16	NA	TRBJ2-3	CASSVVGSGSTDTQYF	TGTGCCAGCAGCGTAGTGGGTAGCGGAAGCACAGATACGCAGTATTTT
NA	TRBV19	12	NA	TRBJ1-2	CATRTGRYGYTF	TGTGCCACTAGGACTGGCAGATATGGCTACACCTTC
TRBD1	TRBV5-1	16	NA	TRBJ1-3	CASSLDRGRFGNTIYF	TGCGCCAGCAGCTTAGACAGGGGACGGTTTGGAAACACCATATATTTT
NA	TRBV5-5	15	NA	TRBJ2-1	CASSSYAPSYNEQFF	TGTGCCAGCAGCTCCTACGCACCGTCCTACAATGAGCAGTTCTTC
NA	TRBV18	12	NA	TRBJ2-5	CASSSQQETQYF	TGTGCCAGCTCATCACAACAAGAGACCCAGTACTTC
NA	TRBV11-2	15	NA	TRBJ2-1	CASSPRLSAYNEQFF	TGTGCCAGCAGCCCACGACTATCCGCCTACAATGAGCAGTTCTTC
NA	TRBV18	14	NA	TRBJ1-2	CASSPPGTNYGYTF	TGTGCCAGCTCACCACCCGGAACTAACTATGGCTACACCTTC
NA	TRBV6-5	14	NA	TRBJ1-5	CASRKGRLNQPQHF	TGTGCCAGCAGAAAGGGACGGTTGAATCAGCCCCAGCATTTT
TRBD2	TRBV18	19	NA	TRBJ2-6	CASSPGSGRSGTGANVLTF	TGTGCCAGCTCACCAGGGAGCGGGAGGAGTGGTACTGGGGCCAACGTCCTGACTTTC
NA	TRBV10-3	16	NA	TRBJ2-3	CASDLQTELSTDTQYF	TGTGCCAGCGATTTGCAAACAGAGTTAAGCACAGATACGCAGTATTTT
NA	TRBV5-1	15	NA	TRBJ1-3	CASSLGSGSGNTIYF	TGCGCCAGCAGCTTGGGATCAGGTTCTGGAAACACCATATATTTT
NA	TRBV6-1	16	once	TRBJ1-3	CASSEDTAGSGNTIYF	TGTGCCAGCAGTGAGGACACGGCAGGCTCTGGAAACACCATATATTTT
TRBD2	TRBV7-2	18	NA	TRBJ2-1	CASSPGLAGAKSYNEQFF	TGTGCCAGCAGCCCTGGACTAGCGGGAGCGAAATCCTACAATGAGCAGTTCTTC
NA	TRBV6-5	13	NA	TRBJ2-7	CASSKGQDYEQYF	TGTGCCAGCAGTAAGGGACAAGACTACGAGCAGTACTTC
NA	TRBV19	16	NA	TRBJ2-3	CASSTPKGMRTDTQYF	TGTGCCAGTAGTACACCCAAAGGGATGCGAACAGATACGCAGTATTTT
TRBD1	TRBV5-1	16	NA	TRBJ1-1	CASSRTGQATNTEAFF	TGCGCCAGCAGCAGAACGGGACAGGCGACGAACACTGAAGCTTTCTTT
TRBD1	TRBV5-1	15	NA	TRBJ2-3	CASSSGTGLTDTQYF	TGCGCCAGCAGCTCCGGGACAGGGCTCACAGATACGCAGTATTTT
TRBD2	TRBV25-1	16	NA	TRBJ2-1	CASSDASGSSYNEQFF	TGTGCCAGCAGTGATGCTAGCGGGAGCTCCTACAATGAGCAGTTCTTC
NA	TRBV7-3	13	NA	TRBJ2-2	CASSVTNTGELFF	TGTGCCAGCAGCGTTACGAACACCGGGGAGCTGTTTTTT
NA	TRBV11-2	15	once	TRBJ2-7	CASSYIDGGAYEQYF	TGTGCCAGCAGCTATATCGACGGGGGCGCCTACGAGCAGTACTTC
NA	TRBV5-1	14	NA	TRBJ2-3	CASSPGLGTDTQYF	TGCGCCAGCAGCCCTGGTTTAGGCACAGATACGCAGTATTTT
NA	TRBV5-1	16	NA	TRBJ1-1	CASSLGSADMNTEAFF	TGCGCCAGCAGCTTAGGGTCAGCTGATATGAACACTGAAGCTTTCTTT
TRBD1	TRBV6-5	13	NA	TRBJ2-7	CASRGTGAYEQYF	TGTGCCAGCAGAGGGACAGGGGCCTACGAGCAGTACTTC